These T cell receptor beta chains were read from a single sample in a study of T-cell reconstitution after alpha-beta-depleted transplantation in children. One entry per CDR3 protein results from TCRdb running MiXCR on the PCR reads. The data contain a few hundred thousand distinct CDR3 sequences, 25% to 30% of them seen just once; the ten biggest clones take up 36%. The material sequenced was PBMCs, taken before TCRalphabeta/CD19-depleted stem cell transplant. These TCRs come from a boy less than two years old with Wiskott-Aldrich syndrome, due to receive a stem cell transplant. CDR3s include the opening cysteine and the closing phenylalanine or tryptophan. Each record gives: V gene, D gene, J gene, CDR3 protein. The D gene is left open where the match is weak.

TRBV12-3/TRBV12-4	-	TRBJ1-3	CASSFWTSPSGNTIYF
TRBV5-1	-	TRBJ1-3	CASSLIGQSSGNTIYF
TRBV20-1	-	TRBJ2-3	CSASRGPGSTDTQYF
TRBV21-1	-	TRBJ2-6	CASSKFVGPLSGANVLTF
TRBV11-2	TRBD1	TRBJ1-1	CASSLSATRTGGSVNTEAFF
TRBV20-1	-	TRBJ1-3	CSARDNLSGNTIYF
TRBV12-3/TRBV12-4	-	TRBJ2-1	CASSFSGGTVTRGGGNEQFF
TRBV5-1	-	TRBJ1-3	CASSYQEGNTIYF
TRBV5-1	TRBD2	TRBJ2-5	CASTRAGEETQYF
TRBV12-3/TRBV12-4	-	TRBJ2-7	CASSYRQGGYEQYF
TRBV10-2	-	TRBJ1-5	CASSDLPGWDNQPQHF
TRBV20-1	-	TRBJ1-1	CSAYRMGVNTEAFF
TRBV20-1	TRBD2	TRBJ2-3	CSARTSGRADTQYF
TRBV27	TRBD1	TRBJ2-7	CASSLSPGGFYEQYF
TRBV5-4	TRBD1	TRBJ1-2	CASRPTGEVGYTF
TRBV5-1	TRBD2	TRBJ2-7	CASSSATLLAGERYF
TRBV9	-	TRBJ2-1	CASSGGVGGSYNEQFF
TRBV6-5	-	TRBJ1-1	CASSYGQPNTEAFF
TRBV21-1	-	TRBJ2-1	CASSKLRTGFYNEQFF
TRBV6-1	-	TRBJ2-4	CASSQTRGAKNIQYF
TRBV5-1	TRBD1	TRBJ1-5	CASSQGTGGFNQPQHF
TRBV20-1	-	TRBJ2-5	CSALISAQETQYF
TRBV2	-	TRBJ1-4	CASNGGGTNEKLFF
TRBV5-1	TRBD2	TRBJ2-7	CASKTSGSYEQYF
TRBV20-1	-	TRBJ2-1	CSAITVGYNEQFF
TRBV21-1	-	TRBJ2-5	CASSPRDATPETQYF
TRBV29-1	-	TRBJ1-2	CSVEEGAGTFTRGYTF
TRBV5-1	TRBD2	TRBJ2-1	CASSLGNVAGEFDEQFF
TRBV30	-	TRBJ2-3	CAWSVYRVDTQYF
TRBV10-2	TRBD1	TRBJ2-5	CASSEWTGGEETQYF
TRBV7-9	-	TRBJ1-4	CASSRADEKLFF
TRBV20-1	TRBD2	TRBJ2-3	CSASLPSGRPTDTQYF
TRBV9	TRBD2	TRBJ2-3	CASSENSGASTDTQYF
TRBV20-1	TRBD2	TRBJ2-1	CSARRLAGRSHNEQFF
TRBV5-1	-	TRBJ2-7	CASSFQVTYEQYF
TRBV5-1	-	TRBJ2-2	CASSRGTPTNTGELFF
TRBV20-1	-	TRBJ1-5	CSARDPGVNQPQHF
TRBV24-1	-	TRBJ2-5	CATSDFRGTQYF
TRBV10-3	TRBD1	TRBJ2-7	CAISPGQGNEQYF
TRBV20-1	-	TRBJ2-7	CSAVTRTSYEQYF
TRBV5-1	-	TRBJ2-1	CASSLAGGSQNEQFF
TRBV12-3/TRBV12-4	-	TRBJ1-5	CASSSVAGNQPQHF
TRBV5-1	TRBD1	TRBJ1-5	CASSLPPDRGTANQPQHF
TRBV24-1	TRBD2	TRBJ2-1	CATSDRREGRNEQFF
TRBV7-2	-	TRBJ2-7	CASSLDHWAYEQYF
TRBV5-1	TRBD1	TRBJ2-2	CASSLGQAAGELFF
TRBV5-1	TRBD1	TRBJ1-5	CASSLGPGQGGNQPQHF
TRBV29-1	TRBD1	TRBJ1-6	CSVGQGLSPLHF
TRBV20-1	TRBD2	TRBJ2-5	CSARVVGRDQETQYF
TRBV7-6	-	TRBJ2-2	CASSLKSGGTGELFF
TRBV5-1	-	TRBJ1-3	CASSRGDNDSGNTIYF
TRBV5-5	-	TRBJ2-3	CASSLVQENTQYF
TRBV5-6	TRBD2	TRBJ2-1	CASSPLGTSGRVEQFF
TRBV6-4	TRBD1	TRBJ1-6	CASRGTGGTSSPLHF